One sample yielded the 26 T cell receptor beta chains listed below, sequenced in a study of T-cell memory formation after mild COVID-19. TCRdb redid the calling of the 5' RACE reads with MiXCR, one entry per CDR3 protein. The sample records 45,000 to 55,000 distinct CDR3 sequences, approximately 8% being singletons. Sequencing used PBMCs or a T cell subset sorted from them (not recorded which). The receptor source for this set is a man aged 18 to 29 who had mild COVID-19 (a few samples of this study predate the infection). Cell type and time point are not known.

This clonotype was seen more than once but under ten times. The rearrangement uses TRBV20-1 and TRBJ1-1; D remains unclear. The CDR3 length is 13 residues. V lost 3 bases and J 3 bases, leaving 11 bases between the germline ends. Germline CDR1 is DFQATT and CDR2 is SNEGSKA (reference sequence). CDR3 sequence: CSASNIDDTEAFF. DNA of the CDR3: TGCAGTGCTAGTAACATTGACGACACTGAAGCTTTCTTT.

This chain links TRBV6-2 or TRBV6-3 with TRBJ1-2; tentative D call: TRBD1 (5 bases). V was cut by 7 bases and J by 2 bases, with 14 bases left in between. Germline CDR1 MNHEY, CDR2 SVGEGT. CDR3 length equals 14 residues. Here the CDR3 DNA reads TGTGCCAGCACCAAGTCGGGGCGCAACTATGGCTACACCTTC. Translation gives CASTKSGRNYGYTF.

This clonotype has just a few counts. The chain recombines TRBV6-2 or TRBV6-3 with TRBJ2-7, with D possibly being TRBD1 or TRBD2 (5 bases each). Trimming took off 2 bases at V and 4 bases at J, with 15 bases between the two ends. Germline CDR1 reads MNHEY; CDR2 reads SVGEGT. This CDR3 is built from 15 residues. The CDR3 is CASSYAGTGWYEQYF. The CDR3 coding sequence is TGTGCCAGCAGTTACGCCGGGACGGGATGGTACGAGCAGTACTTC.

This clonotype was detected only a few times. V usage is TRBV7-2 and J usage is TRBJ2-3; tentatively, D is TRBD2 (6 bases). This CDR3 comprises 14 residues. Germline CDR1 reads SGHTA; CDR2 reads FQGNSA. The V and J ends lost 7 bases and 3 bases respectively, with 14 bases between them. The CDR3 nucleotides are TGTGCCAGCAAGCCGGGGGTCTGGACAGATACGCAGTATTTT. This sequence encodes CASKPGVWTDTQYF.

The CDR3 DNA sequence: TGTGCCAGCCGACGCGTCTTGACAGATACGCAGTATTTT. Encoded protein: CASRRVLTDTQYF. This chain uses TRBV5-5 with TRBJ2-3; D not resolved. The ends were cut back, 7 bases at V and 3 bases at J, with 12 bases in the middle. This CDR3 contains 13 residues. CDR1 is SGHKS, CDR2 YYEKEE, per germline (reference sequence). Complete variable domain (other parts from reference TRBV5-5 and TRBJ2-3): DAGVTQSPTHLIKTRGQQVTLRCSPISGHKSVSWYQQVLGQGPQFIFQYYEKEERGRGNFPDRFSARQFPNYSSELNVNALLLGDSALYLCASRRVLTDTQYFGPGTRLTVL.

This clonotype was seen more than once but under ten times. The chain couples TRBV6-5 to TRBJ2-3; possibly TRBD1 for D (6 bases). V lost 7 bases to trimming and J lost 4 bases, with 18 bases between them. The CDR3 covers 15 residues. Germline lookup yields CDR1 MNHEY and CDR2 SVGAGI. CDR3 coding DNA: TGTGCCAGCAACAAGCATGGGGGCCTATCAGATACGCAGTATTTT. Protein sequence: CASNKHGGLSDTQYF.

This clonotype was detected ten times or more. The chain joins TRBV20-1 to TRBJ2-3; 8 bases fit TRBD2. V shed 7 bases, J shed 3 bases, and the junction held 9 bases outside the gene matches. CDR1 and CDR2 from the germline V gene are DFQATT and SNEGSKA (reference sequence). The CDR3 is 14 amino acids. In DNA form, the CDR3 reads TGCAGTGTCGCACGGGGGGGTTGGACAGATACGCAGTATTTT. Protein: CSVARGGWTDTQYF.

The chain is built from TRBV3-1 and TRBJ2-7; 9 bases line up with TRBD2. CDR1 and CDR2 (germline): LGHDT, YNNKEL (reference sequence). This CDR3 region has 15 residues. Losses at the gene ends were 4 bases for V and 3 bases for J; bases not matched to a gene: 7. The CDR3, as DNA: TGTGCCAGCAGCCCTTTAGCGGGGGCTAGCTACGAGCAGTACTTC. Its translation: CASSPLAGASYEQYF.

The V gene is TRBV4-3, the J gene TRBJ1-2; a weak D match, TRBD1 (6 bases). CDR3 length: 15 residues. The germline gives CDR1 LGHNA, CDR2 YSLEER. V was shortened by 2 bases and J by 4 bases, with 14 bases between the two germline ends. In nucleotides, the CDR3 is TGCGCCAGCAGCCAATCCTGGACAGATCCCTATGGCTACACCTTC. Protein product: CASSQSWTDPYGYTF.

This clonotype has more than one count but fewer than ten. The chain employs TRBV7-2 and TRBJ1-6; no clear D. Trimming removed 8 bases at V and 7 bases at J, with 9 bases between. CDR3 size: 12 residues. Germline CDR1 and CDR2: SGHTA and FQGNSA. The CDR3 reads CASGRFNSPLHF. DNA of the CDR3: TGTGCCAGCGGAAGGTTCAATTCACCCCTCCACTTT.

This clonotype showed up many times. The chain has TRBV9 and TRBJ2-3; no definite D call. Germline assignment: CDR1 SGDLS and CDR2 YYNGEE. The CDR3 is made up of 15 amino acids. V was pared by 0 bases and J by 2 bases, with 10 bases between. For the CDR3, the DNA is TGTGCCAGCAGCGTAGGACTCCCGACCACAGATACGCAGTATTTT. As protein: CASSVGLPTTDTQYF.

The CDR3 reads CSARDPTAGELFF. The CDR3 region has the DNA TGCAGTGCTAGAGACCCCACAGCAGGGGAGCTGTTTTTT. V gene TRBV20-1 combines with J gene TRBJ2-2; D gene unclear. Per germline, CDR1 DFQATT and CDR2 SNEGSKA (reference sequence). The CDR3 sequence is 13 residues long. V was pared by 0 bases and J by 8 bases, with 10 bases between.

This clonotype was counted at least ten times. V is TRBV5-1 and J is TRBJ2-7, with 7 nucleotides matching TRBD2. V shed 0 bases, J shed 2 bases, and the junction held 5 bases outside the gene matches. CDR3 length equals 15 residues. The V gene's germline CDR1 is SGHRS and CDR2 YFSETQ. The CDR3 DNA reads TGCGCCAGCAGCTTGGCTAACGGGGGGACCTACGAGCAGTACTTC. As protein: CASSLANGGTYEQYF.

This clonotype was observed a handful of times. V usage is TRBV4-3 and J usage is TRBJ2-5; 7 bases match TRBD1. The germline gives CDR1 LGHNA, CDR2 YSLEER. The V segment lost 0 bases and the J segment 5 bases; nucleotides outside the gene matches: 6. The CDR3 spans 15 residues. For the CDR3, the DNA is TGCGCCAGCAGCCAAGATCCCAGGGGGAGTGAGACCCAGTACTTC. It specifies CASSQDPRGSETQYF.

This clonotype was detected ten times or more. This rearrangement joins TRBV29-1 to TRBJ2-3; 8 bases align to TRBD1. V lost 5 bases to trimming and J lost 1 base; unmatched junction nucleotides: 11. The CDR3 is made up of 16 amino acids. CDR1 and CDR2 (germline): SQVTM, ANQGSEA. The CDR3 bases are TGCAGCGTTTTACCCTCGACAGGGGTGGGCACAGATACGCAGTATTTT. The encoded protein is CSVLPSTGVGTDTQYF.

This clonotype showed up just a few times. The chain has TRBV20-1 and TRBJ2-5; D is undetermined. Germline values: CDR1 DFQATT, CDR2 SNEGSKA (reference sequence). The CDR3 length is 12 residues. Trimming stripped 7 bases from V and 4 bases from J, with 13 bases between. CDR3 in amino acids: CSGSRAIETQYF. The CDR3 region has the DNA TGCAGTGGGTCTAGGGCCATAGAGACCCAGTACTTC.

This clonotype was observed many times. The chain is built from TRBV6-1 and TRBJ1-2; D gene ambiguous. The CDR3 contains 14 residues. CDR1 is MNHNS and CDR2 is SASEGT in the germline V gene. V lost 6 bases and J lost 4, with 15 bases in between. CDR3 loop: CASSELRQTYGYTF. The CDR3 nucleotides are TGTGCCAGCAGCGAACTCAGGCAGACCTATGGCTACACCTTC.

Only a few counts were recorded for this clonotype. CDR3 nucleotide sequence: TGTGCCAGCTCACCACCGGGACAGGCCGACACAGATACGCAGTATTTT. Amino acids: CASSPPGQADTDTQYF. The chain has TRBV18 and TRBJ2-3; 8 positions agree with TRBD1. CDR1 KGHSH and CDR2 LQKENI come from the germline V gene. This CDR3 region has 16 residues. V shed 0 bases and J 2 bases; nucleotides not matched to a gene: 4.

This clonotype was recorded a few times. The rearrangement joins TRBV20-1 to TRBJ1-6, with 8 positions matching TRBD1. The junction had 15 bases not matched to a gene; V was cut back by 7 bases and J by 13 bases. The CDR3 is 14 amino acids. Germline assignment: CDR1 DFQATT and CDR2 SNEGSKA (reference sequence). CDR3 in DNA: TGCAGTGACCCGGGACAGGCGTCCGTCTGCCCCCTCCACTTT. This translates into CSDPGQASVCPLHF.

This clonotype was counted only a few times. The chain has TRBV7-8 and TRBJ2-5; no reliable D call. This CDR3 comprises 11 residues. Germline V gene data show CDR1 as SGHVS and CDR2 as FQNEAQ. Deletions cut 3 bases from V and 5 bases from J, with 4 bases between. CDR3 DNA sequence: TGTGCCAGCAGCTTCTTTGAGACCCAGTACTTC. Protein product: CASSFFETQYF.

Many counts were recorded for this clonotype. The chain uses TRBV7-2 and TRBJ2-5; 8 bases align to TRBD2. With 4 bases clipped from V and 0 bases from J, the junction kept 4 bases outside the gene matches. CDR3 length: 15 residues. Germline CDR1 SGHTA, CDR2 FQGNSA. CDR3 region: CASSSLAGNQETQYF. DNA of the CDR3: TGTGCCAGCAGCTCCCTAGCGGGTAACCAAGAGACCCAGTACTTC.

This clonotype has more than one count but fewer than ten. V usage is TRBV29-1 and J usage is TRBJ1-1; TRBD1 matches 10 bases. Germline V gives CDR1 SQVTM, CDR2 ANQGSEA. Trimming took 7 bases from V and 4 from J; bases not matched to a gene: 6. The CDR3 is made up of 13 amino acids. Here the CDR3 DNA reads TGCAGCGCAGGACAGGGGGTAGCCACTGAAGCTTTCTTT. Its translation: CSAGQGVATEAFF.

The DNA of the CDR3 is TGTGCCAGCAGTTTAAGGGGGGACAGGGGAGGGAATGGTGAAGCTTTCTTT. Its translation: CASSLRGDRGGNGEAFF. The rearrangement uses TRBV27 and TRBJ1-1, with 10 bases fitting TRBD1. With 2 bases clipped from V and 7 bases from J, the junction kept 13 bases outside the gene matches. The germline gives CDR1 MNHEY, CDR2 SMNVEV (reference sequence). There are 17 residues in the CDR3.

The rearrangement joins TRBV9 to TRBJ2-3, with D unclear. This CDR3 region has 12 residues. CDR1 and CDR2 (germline): SGDLS, YYNGEE. Deletions cut 3 bases from V and 4 bases from J, with 6 bases between. The CDR3 nucleotides are TGTGCCAGCAGCGGATTTGCAGATACGCAGTATTTT. Its protein is CASSGFADTQYF.

There are a few counts of this clonotype. This chain connects TRBV24-1 to TRBJ2-5, with TRBD1 matching over 7 bases. This CDR3 has 18 residues. CDR1 is KGHDR and CDR2 is SFDVKD in the germline V gene. Trimming took 0 bases from V and 5 from J; bases not matched to a gene: 14. CDR3 nucleotide sequence: TGTGCCACCAGTGATTTGCAGGGGCCCTTCGGGACAGAGGAGACCCAGTACTTC. Encoded protein: CATSDLQGPFGTEETQYF.

The chain is built from TRBV7-2 and TRBJ2-1; the D call may be TRBD1 or TRBD2 (6 bases each). V was pared by 2 bases and J by 9 bases, with 23 bases between. Germline lookup yields CDR1 SGHTA and CDR2 FQGNSA. The CDR3 covers 17 residues. As DNA, the CDR3 is TGTGCCAGCAGCTTAAGGACCGGGACATCAATCGGGGGTGAGCAGTTCTTC. Translated: CASSLRTGTSIGGEQFF.